What follows describes a single T cell receptor (beta chain). Its specificity is not known. The sample comes from a study of CD8+CD57+ T cells in acquired aplastic anemia. The wider study: Sorted CD4+ and CD8+ cells gave an average of about 3.4 ug of DNA.

The TCR beta profiling, which covered VDJ combination and CDR3 sequence, was carried out using genomic DNA as the template. In TCRdb, the reads were re-called with MiXCR into one record per CDR3 protein. The repertoire holds 250,000 to 300,000 distinct CDR3 sequences, with 55% to 65% as singletons. This CDR3 region has 14 residues. J was trimmed by 0 bases and V by 4 bases; bases with no gene match: 3. Germline assignment: CDR1 LNHDA and CDR2 SQIVND (reference sequence). Notes on the study in general: Patients were compared with controls for CD8+ Simpson's diversity, and no significant difference emerged. A set of twenty-nine CD8+ CDR3 sequences was shared between patients and controls, and these sequences appeared highly expressed in patients.

This clonotype was obtained from a human donor with severe aplastic anemia or a healthy control (not recorded which). This sequence joins TRBV19 and TRBJ2-7, with 7 bases that match TRBD1. The sequencing sample was made of sorted CD4+, CD8+, or CD8+CD57+ T cells (not recorded which) from PBMCs. The CDR3 here is CASSKQGSSYEQYF. Here the CDR3 DNA reads TGTGCCAGTAGTAAACAGGGGTCCTCCTACGAGCAGTACTTC.